This T cell receptor (beta chain) stems from a study of shared clonotypes between healthy human individuals. Across the whole study: The cohort comprised two women and a few men. Their ages spanned 18 to 49 years.

At a deep level, the assay was run. Per the authors' pipeline: From ImmunoSEQ came sequences covering only the junction and carrying no quality scores, so filtering differed. Clones were read by immunoSEQ multiplex PCR, and TCRdb kept only the in-frame ones, dropping some. For V, J and clone size, that table is used; D and trimming come from the DNA. The table lists roughly 500,000 clones, roughly four fifths of them singletons. Germline lookup yields CDR1 SGHRS and CDR2 YFSETQ. Trimming removed 0 bases from V and 5 bases from J; junction bases left unmatched: 9. The CDR3 covers 16 residues. This clone has a single count.

Material: PBMCs. This receptor was obtained from a woman in her thirties or forties in good health. Some clones in this sample may be carry-over from other donors' samples. The J gene is TRBJ2-5, the V gene TRBV5-1; 8 bases match TRBD2. The CDR3, as DNA: TGCGCCAGCAGCTTGGAGGGACTAGGAGTAATCGAGACCCAGTACTTC. Translated, it gives CASSLEGLGVIETQYF.